These 29 T cell receptor beta chains came from one sample sequenced in a study of tissue T cells after allogeneic stem cell transplantation. The time point is: mouse harvest day 14 after allogeneic transplant. The graft held 10^6 splenic CD5+ T cells and 10^7 T-cell-depleted bone marrow cells. TCRdb's copy holds only in-frame clones and misses some; the assay was immunoSEQ multiplex PCR. In the table there are roughly 4,700 clones, nearly 40% of which are singletons. Sample: gut tissue. The receptors originated from a female BALB/c mouse given C57BL/6 T cells with graft-versus-host disease after an allogeneic hematopoietic cell transplant.

Regarding this clone: Germline and genes: mouse. The CDR3 DNA, read in part, is TGTGCCAGCAGTCTGGAGGGGAATTCGCCCCTCTAC. Translating it yields CASSLEGNSPLY. The entire CDR3 is CASSLEGNSPLYF. The chain uses TRBV26 and TRBJ1-6; a weak D match, TRBD1 (5 bases). The DNA ends 1 residue before the CDR3 does, and the rest of the CDR3 is filled in from the germline J gene. TRBJ1-6 is known as an ORF, though its function is uncertain. V dropped 2 bases and J dropped 7 bases, with 6 bases sitting between them. The germline V gene encodes CDR1 KGHPV and CDR2 FQNQEV (reference sequence). The length of the CDR3 is 13 residues.

This clone rates as medium-sized. Genes and germline are mouse. The read terminates 1 residue before the CDR3 end, so the remaining end is supplied by the germline J gene. This chain uses TRBV17 with TRBJ2-1, with 7 nucleotides matching TRBD2. CDR1 and CDR2 (germline): MNHDT, YYDKIL. The CDR3 runs to 14 residues. After removal of 3 bases from V and 2 bases from J, the junction contained 1 base not matched to a gene. The part of the CDR3 DNA that was read is TGTGCTAGCAGTAGTGGGGGGTACTATGCTGAGCAGTTC. Amino acid sequence: CASSSGGYYAEQF. From start to end, the CDR3 is CASSSGGYYAEQFF.

In this sample, this clone turned up a few times. The germline and genes are mouse ones. The read comes to an end 1 residue before the CDR3 does, leaving the germline J gene to fill in the end. The chain is built from TRBV26 and TRBJ1-1; D uncertain. The CDR3 extends over 13 amino acids. V dropped 0 bases and J dropped 1 base, with 3 bases sitting between them. Per the germline V gene, CDR1 is KGHPV and CDR2 is FQNQEV (reference sequence). The CDR3 bases that were read are TGTGCCAGCAGTCTGTCCGGGAACACAGAAGTCTTC. Translated, it gives CASSLSGNTEVF. The whole CDR3 protein is CASSLSGNTEVFF.

Comments on this clone: Gene names are mouse gene names. The read finishes 1 residue shy of the CDR3 end, and the germline J gene is used to complete it. V gene TRBV23 combines with J gene TRBJ2-5; the table's TRBD2 call for D was not verified on the DNA. The CDR3 covers 14 residues. Per germline, CDR1 KGHTA and CDR2 FQNQQP. The CDR3 bases that were read are TGCTCCAGCAGTCTGGGGGGTAGCCAAGACACCCAGTAC. It specifies CSSSLGGSQDTQY. The full-length CDR3 reads as CSSSLGGSQDTQYF.

This clone has only a few counts. Gene and germline names: mouse. The read stops 1 residue short of the end of the CDR3; the missing end is completed from the germline J gene. V usage is TRBV13-2 and J usage is TRBJ1-6, with D perhaps matching TRBD1 (6 bases). TRBJ1-6 is labeled an ORF, and its function is uncertain. The V gene lost 5 bases and the J gene lost 0 bases, with 12 bases spanning the gap. This CDR3 is built from 16 residues. In germline, CDR1 is NNHNN, CDR2 SYGAGS (reference sequence). The DNA read from the CDR3 is TGTGCCAGCGGCGTACGGGACAATTCCTATAATTCGCCCCTCTAC. Protein sequence: CASGVRDNSYNSPLY. The whole CDR3 sequence is CASGVRDNSYNSPLYF.

Only a few counts were recorded for this clone. All gene names here are mouse names. The DNA read from the CDR3 is TGTGCCAGCAGCTTTTCTGGGGGGGTGTATGAACAGTAC. It is translated as CASSFSGGVYEQY. The entire CDR3 protein reads CASSFSGGVYEQYF. The chain combines TRBV3 with TRBJ2-7; 9 bases map to TRBD2. The sequence runs out 1 residue before the end of the CDR3; the remainder is reconstructed from the germline J gene. V was clipped by 3 bases and J by 4 bases; unmatched bases: 4. CDR3 length: 14 amino acids. Germline lookup yields CDR1 SNHLY and CDR2 FYNGKV (reference sequence).

This clone was observed a few times. Any gene name here is a mouse gene name. CDR3 DNA (partial): TGTGCCAGCAGCTTACAATCCAACGAAAGATTATTT. It is translated as CASSLQSNERLF. The full CDR3 reads CASSLQSNERLFF. The chain has TRBV3 and TRBJ1-4, with D uncertain. The DNA ends 1 residue before the CDR3 does, and the rest of the CDR3 is filled in from the germline J gene. V lost 2 bases and J lost 2, with 3 bases in between. The CDR3 is 13 amino acids. Germline V gives CDR1 SNHLY, CDR2 FYNGKV (reference sequence).

This clone is medium-sized by share. Mouse names are used for the genes. The read halts 1 residue ahead of the CDR3 end, with the missing end drawn from the germline J gene. V is TRBV12-1 and J is TRBJ1-4; D is unresolved. Germline lookup yields CDR1 SGHSN and CDR2 HYEKVE. Trimming took 0 bases from V and 2 from J, leaving 6 bases between them. This CDR3 has 14 residues. The CDR3 sequence: CASSLVRSNERLFF. The DNA read from the CDR3 is TGTGCCAGCTCTCTCGTCAGATCCAACGAAAGATTATTT. Complete variable domain (other parts from reference TRBV12-1 and TRBJ1-4): DSGVVQSPRHIIKEKGGRSVLTCIPISGHSNVVWYQQTLGKELKFLIQHYEKVERDKGFLPSRFSVQQFDDYHSEMNMSALELEDSAMYFCASSLVRSNERLFFGHGTKLSVL.

To note about this clone: The germline and genes are mouse ones. The sequenced fragment ends 1 residue before the CDR3 boundary, so the rest is inferred from the germline J gene. V is TRBV24 and J is TRBJ2-7; TRBD2 is a possible D gene (6 bases). The germline gives CDR1 KGHTA, CDR2 FRNEEI. There are 11 residues in the CDR3. V dropped 7 bases and J dropped 3 bases, with 7 bases sitting between them. The CDR3 DNA, read in part, is TGTGCCAGCACTGGGGACTATGAACAGTAC. Its protein is CASTGDYEQY. The entire CDR3 protein reads CASTGDYEQYF.

Notes on this clone: Each gene name is a mouse one. With the read ending 1 residue before the CDR3 end, the germline J gene is used to fill in that end. This chain connects TRBV13-1 to TRBJ1-1; 8 bases match TRBD1. The CDR3 has 14 residues. The germline V gene has CDR1 NSHNY and CDR2 SYGAGN. V shed 4 bases and J 1 base; nucleotides not matched to a gene: 3. The CDR3 protein is CASSSGTGNTEVFF. The sequenced part of the CDR3 DNA is TGTGCCAGCAGTTCCGGGACAGGGAACACAGAAGTCTTC.

By sample share, this clone is large. The gene names given are mouse names. The read terminates 1 residue before the CDR3 end, so the remaining end is supplied by the germline J gene. This rearrangement joins TRBV12-2 to TRBJ2-4; TRBD2 matches at 10 bases. Germline V CDR1 and CDR2: SGHLS, HYDKME. The CDR3 length is 16 residues. Trimming took 2 bases from V and 2 from J; bases not matched to a gene: 6. The CDR3 bases that were read are TGTGCCAGCTCTCCGTCGGGACTGGGGATTCAAAACACCTTGTAC. Amino acids: CASSPSGLGIQNTLY. The whole CDR3 reads CASSPSGLGIQNTLYF. Based on the CDR3 plus reference TRBV12-2 and TRBJ2-4, the full variable domain is NSGVVQSPRYIIKGKGERSILKCIPISGHLSVAWYQQTQGQELKFFIQHYDKMERDKGNLPSRFSVQQFDDYHSEMNMSALELEDSAVYFCASSPSGLGIQNTLYFGAGTRLSVL.

This clone occurred a few times. Gene names denote mouse genes. The observed sequence ends 1 residue before the CDR3 terminus, with the missing tail filled in from the germline J gene. V is TRBV26 and J is TRBJ1-4; D is possibly TRBD1 (6 bases). Germline CDR1 KGHPV, CDR2 FQNQEV (reference sequence). Trimming removed 3 bases from V and 7 bases from J, with 12 bases in between. The CDR3 is made up of 14 amino acids. The CDR3 DNA, read in part, is TGTGCCAGCAGTCTCGGGGGCGCAACCGAAAGATTATTT. It yields the protein CASSLGGATERLF. The whole CDR3 protein reads CASSLGGATERLFF.

This clone counts as medium-sized (0.01 to 0.1%). Gene names denote mouse genes. The CDR3 goes on 1 residue after the read ends, and that part is filled in from the germline J gene. The J gene is TRBJ1-2, the V gene TRBV26; 7 nucleotides align to TRBD1. The germline CDR1 and CDR2 sequences are KGHPV and FQNQEV (reference sequence). The CDR3 has 14 amino acids. Trimming removed 4 bases from V and 1 base from J; junction bases left unmatched: 3. Partial CDR3 DNA: TGTGCCAGCAGTCCGACAGGGAGAAACTCCGACTACACC. Its protein product is CASSPTGRNSDYT. The whole CDR3 is CASSPTGRNSDYTF. Using reference TRBV26 and TRBJ1-2 for the parts outside the CDR3, the full variable domain is NSKVIQTPRYLVKGQGQKAKMRCIPEKGHPVVFWYQQNKNNEFKFLINFQNQEVLQQIDMTEKRFSAECPSNSPCSLEIQSSEAGDSALYLCASSPTGRNSDYTFGSGTRLLVI.

In the case of this clone: The listed genes are named as in mouse. The read ends 1 residue shy of where the CDR3 ends; the end is completed using the germline J gene. The V and J genes are TRBV26 and TRBJ1-1; 7 bases are a match to TRBD1. The V segment lost 6 bases and the J segment 1 base; nucleotides outside the gene matches: 5. The CDR3 consists of 14 residues. Germline CDR1 KGHPV, CDR2 FQNQEV (reference sequence). The chain's CDR3 is CASSLRDRNTEVFF. CDR3 DNA (partial): TGTGCCAGCAGCCTCCGGGACAGAAACACAGAAGTCTTC.

Details on this clone: The germline and genes are mouse ones. The read ends 1 residue early relative to the CDR3; the germline J gene fills the gap. This chain connects TRBV5 to TRBJ2-5; no firm D call. Trimming took off 0 bases at V and 1 base at J, with 2 bases between the two ends. This CDR3 is 13 amino acids long. Germline-derived CDR1 and CDR2 are LGHNA and YNLKQL (reference sequence). Here the CDR3 reads CASSQDYQDTQYF. The DNA read from the CDR3 is TGTGCCAGCAGCCAAGATTACCAAGACACCCAGTAC.

With regard to this clone: Gene names follow the mouse nomenclature. The CDR3 extends 1 residue past the end of the read, so its final part is completed from the germline J gene. The chain carries TRBV26 and TRBJ1-2; D remains ambiguous. The V end was cut by 4 bases, the J end by 1 base, with 7 bases between. The CDR3 totals 13 residues. The V gene's germline CDR1 is KGHPV and CDR2 FQNQEV (reference sequence). This CDR3 reads CASSPGLNSDYTF. CDR3 DNA (partial): TGTGCCAGCAGTCCCGGACTAAACTCCGACTACACC. The whole variable domain, filled in from reference TRBV26 and TRBJ1-2, reads NSKVIQTPRYLVKGQGQKAKMRCIPEKGHPVVFWYQQNKNNEFKFLINFQNQEVLQQIDMTEKRFSAECPSNSPCSLEIQSSEAGDSALYLCASSPGLNSDYTFGSGTRLLVI.

Turning to this clone: The listed genes are named as in mouse. The read finishes 1 residue shy of the CDR3 end, and the germline J gene is used to complete it. The chain employs TRBV26 and TRBJ2-5; possibly TRBD1 for D (5 bases). The germline V gene encodes CDR1 KGHPV and CDR2 FQNQEV (reference sequence). Trimming took 2 bases from V and 6 from J, leaving 9 bases between them. This CDR3 region has 13 residues. The CDR3 DNA, read in part, is TGTGCCAGCAGTCTGAGGGGTTGGGACACCCAGTAC. Its protein is CASSLRGWDTQY. The CDR3 in full is CASSLRGWDTQYF.

In this sample, this clone turned up a few times. Gene labels here are mouse ones. The CDR3 extends 1 residue past the end of the read, so its final part is completed from the germline J gene. This chain joins TRBV15 and TRBJ2-5; D is unclear. The CDR3 consists of 12 residues. Germline V lookup: CDR1 SGHND, CDR2 FRSKSL. Trimming stripped 3 bases from V and 1 base from J, with 2 bases between. The sequenced part of the CDR3 DNA is TGTGCCAGCAGTTTTGACCAAGACACCCAGTAC. This sequence encodes CASSFDQDTQY. The CDR3 in its entirety is CASSFDQDTQYF.

This clone was counted only a few times. The germline and genes are mouse ones. The sequenced CDR3 bases are TGTGCCAGCAGCCCGGACTGGGGGGGGAACCAAGACACCCAGTAC. Its translation: CASSPDWGGNQDTQY. The whole CDR3 protein is CASSPDWGGNQDTQYF. J is TRBJ2-5 and V is TRBV5, with 12 bases that match TRBD2. The CDR3 extends 1 residue past the end of the read, so its final part is completed from the germline J gene. CDR3 size: 16 residues. The V segment lost 4 bases and the J segment 0 bases; nucleotides outside the gene matches: 2. CDR1 and CDR2 from the germline V gene are LGHNA and YNLKQL (reference sequence).

By share, this clone ranks as medium-sized. The gene names given are mouse names. Sequencing ends 1 residue short of the CDR3 end; the germline J gene provides the rest. The chain recombines TRBV26 with TRBJ1-6, with D possibly TRBD1 on 6 matching bases. TRBJ1-6 is flagged as an ORF with uncertain function. The V and J ends lost 4 bases and 4 bases respectively, with 8 bases between them. This CDR3 is 14 amino acids long. From germline, CDR1 is KGHPV and CDR2 FQNQEV (reference sequence). The CDR3 DNA, read in part, is TGTGCCAGCAGTCCGGACAGATATAATTCGCCCCTCTAC. Protein product: CASSPDRYNSPLY. The complete CDR3 reads CASSPDRYNSPLYF.

By share, this clone counts as medium-sized. Gene names follow the mouse nomenclature. Read sequence stops 1 residue before the CDR3 end, and the germline J gene provides the missing end. The rearrangement links TRBV26 to TRBJ1-1; 7 nucleotides agree with TRBD1. The CDR3 has 13 amino acids. With V trimmed by 4 bases and J by 4 bases, 3 bases remained unmatched. CDR1 is KGHPV and CDR2 is FQNQEV in the germline V gene (reference sequence). CDR3 loop: CASSPTGVTEVFF. Incomplete CDR3 DNA: TGTGCCAGCAGTCCTACAGGGGTCACAGAAGTCTTC.

A few counts support this clone. Gene labels here are mouse ones. The read terminates 1 residue ahead of where the CDR3 ends, so the germline J gene completes it. V usage is TRBV3 and J usage is TRBJ2-5; TRBD2 agrees at 11 bases. The junction had 2 bases not matched to a gene; V was cut back by 5 bases and J by 4 bases. The CDR3 spans 14 residues. Germline V gene sequence: CDR1 SNHLY, CDR2 FYNGKV (reference sequence). CDR3 protein: CASSGDWGKDTQYF. The part of the CDR3 DNA that was read is TGTGCCAGCAGCGGGGACTGGGGGAAAGACACCCAGTAC.

Comments on this clone: Germline and genes: mouse. From the germline J gene comes the end of the CDR3, since the read stops 1 residue before it. This chain connects TRBV26 to TRBJ2-7; 8 nucleotides match TRBD2. Unmatched junction bases numbered 6, after V lost 4 bases and J lost 4 bases. The germline V gene encodes CDR1 KGHPV and CDR2 FQNQEV (reference sequence). The CDR3 has 14 amino acids. CDR3 loop: CASSPLGGPYEQYF. The part of the CDR3 DNA that was read is TGTGCCAGCAGTCCGCTGGGGGGCCCTTATGAACAGTAC.

As concerns this clone: Germline and genes here are mouse. The read halts 1 residue ahead of the CDR3 end, with the missing end drawn from the germline J gene. The chain links TRBV3 to TRBJ2-5; a weak D match, TRBD2 (6 bases). V was cut by 3 bases and J by 0 bases, with 7 bases left in between. In germline, CDR1 is SNHLY, CDR2 FYNGKV (reference sequence). CDR3 length equals 14 residues. CDR3 sequence reads: CASSLGGNQDTQYF. The CDR3 bases that were read are TGTGCCAGCAGCTTGGGGGGAAACCAAGACACCCAGTAC. The full variable domain, its missing parts supplied by reference TRBV3 and TRBJ2-5, is GPKVLQIPSHQIIDMGQMVTLNCDPVSNHLYFYWYKQILGQQMEFLVNFYNGKVMEKSKLFKDQFSVERPDGSYFTLKIQPTALEDSAVYFCASSLGGNQDTQYFGPGTRLLVL.

Comment on this clone: Germline and genes here are mouse. The sequenced fragment ends 1 residue before the CDR3 boundary, so the rest is inferred from the germline J gene. The V call is TRBV5, the J call TRBJ1-2; no clear D gene. Germline lookup yields CDR1 LGHNA and CDR2 YNLKQL (reference sequence). This CDR3 has 14 residues. The germline V and J ends were trimmed by 0 bases and 4 bases, with 9 bases remaining between them. The part of the CDR3 DNA that was read is TGTGCCAGCAGCCAAGAGGGAGAGGGCTCCGACTACACC. Translating it yields CASSQEGEGSDYT. The CDR3 as a whole reads CASSQEGEGSDYTF.

About this clone itself: The genes and germline here are from mouse. The sequenced fragment ends 1 residue before the CDR3 boundary, so the rest is inferred from the germline J gene. V is TRBV26 and J is TRBJ2-4; D possibly matches TRBD1 or TRBD2 (6 bases each). V was pared by 0 bases and J by 3 bases, with 7 bases between. The CDR3 runs to 14 residues. Germline V gives CDR1 KGHPV, CDR2 FQNQEV (reference sequence). The CDR3 loop reads CASSLSGGQNTLYF. The part of the CDR3 DNA that was read is TGTGCCAGCAGTCTGTCCGGGGGCCAAAACACCTTGTAC. Filled out from reference TRBV26 and TRBJ2-4, the complete variable domain reads NSKVIQTPRYLVKGQGQKAKMRCIPEKGHPVVFWYQQNKNNEFKFLINFQNQEVLQQIDMTEKRFSAECPSNSPCSLEIQSSEAGDSALYLCASSLSGGQNTLYFGAGTRLSVL.

There are a few counts of this clone. Gene and germline names: mouse. From the germline J gene comes the end of the CDR3, since the read stops 1 residue before it. The chain carries TRBV26 and TRBJ2-7; D gene ambiguous. Trimming shortened V by 2 bases and J by 4 bases, and 6 bases separated the two germline ends. The CDR3 spans 12 residues. CDR1 and CDR2 from the germline V gene are KGHPV and FQNQEV (reference sequence). This CDR3 is CASSLIRYEQYF. CDR3 DNA, as far as it was read: TGTGCCAGCAGTCTGATCAGGTATGAACAGTAC.

By share of the sample, this clone is medium-sized. The genes and germline here are from mouse. Read coverage stops 1 residue before the CDR3 terminus; the germline J gene supplies the remainder. The V call is TRBV26, the J call TRBJ1-6; D gene ambiguous. TRBJ1-6 qualifies as an ORF whose function is uncertain. This CDR3 is 14 amino acids long. With 4 bases removed from V and 0 bases from J, the gap between germline ends came to 4 bases. Germline CDR1 KGHPV, CDR2 FQNQEV (reference sequence). The covered CDR3 bases are TGTGCCAGCAGTCCGTCTTCCTATAATTCGCCCCTCTAC. Protein sequence: CASSPSSYNSPLY. The whole CDR3 is CASSPSSYNSPLYF.

Judged by abundance, this clone is medium-sized. Genes and germline come from the mouse. The CDR3 end lies 1 residue beyond the end of the read and is filled in from the germline J gene. The rearrangement uses TRBV17 and TRBJ2-7; D is undetermined. Germline V gene sequence: CDR1 MNHDT, CDR2 YYDKIL. Trimming pared 4 bases from V and 5 bases from J, leaving 6 bases between. The CDR3 contains 11 residues. The sequenced part of the CDR3 DNA is TGTGCTAGCAGTAATCGGAATGAACAGTAC. Its protein product is CASSNRNEQY. The whole CDR3 sequence reads CASSNRNEQYF.